This TCR beta chain was documented in a study of beta chain features in type 1 diabetes (dated 2018 in TCRdb). The study in broad terms: Patients and healthy donors did not differ in mean age, gender distribution, total cell number or subset yield. A total of roughly 100 million sorted cells were examined across all samples, and a strong correlation was observed between cell number per subset and RNA yield. In the study, TCRB repertoires of sorted circulating CD4+ T cell subsets from recently diagnosed type 1 diabetes patients were compared with those of matched healthy donors. Regulatory and stem cell-like memory subsets were isolated from only 8 patients and roughly eight healthy donors, whereas naive and central memory subsets came from all 30 or so donors.

This clone was counted only a few times. Its antigen is currently not known. Base qualities are not provided; no much larger clone lies one nucleotide away. Each donor gave one peripheral blood draw, averaging roughly 100 mL, which was collected into heparinised tubes. A BD FACSAria II and a panel including CD45RO, CCR7, CD25, CD127, CD95 and CD27 were used to sort naive, central memory, regulatory and stem cell-like memory CD4+ T cells. Purity was above 95% for every sorted population. PBMCs were isolated immediately by Lymphoprep density gradient centrifugation and stained directly without culture. So that batch effects would be minimized, each experiment stained and sorted samples in pairs, pairing one healthy donor with one patient. The full study reports these points: Patients with type 1 diabetes made fewer insertions and deleted more nucleotides at VDJ recombination sites, implying thymic rearrangement abnormalities. Because cDNA was sequenced instead of genomic DNA, activated cells with high expression could be over-represented, although the groups did not differ in activation or CD3 levels. Type 1 diabetes patients showed a moderate but significant shortening of TCRB CDR3 length in all four CD4+ subsets. PCR may preferentially amplify shorter templates, but because patient and control samples were amplified and corrected together, any resulting skew would affect both groups equally. Naive, central memory and regulatory TCRB repertoires appeared to be more alike among patients than among healthy donors. Because the HLA sub-analyses included only small numbers of individuals, any influence of HLA type on TCRB rearrangement was left unresolved.

The CDR3 has 14 amino acids, counting the end cysteine and phenylalanine. The read is trimmed to its CDR3 DNA, 42 bases read in frame from base 1. For this chain, trimming is 3 bases at the V end and 2 bases at the J end, and the number of junction bases without a gene match is 4. From a lookup of the germline V gene, CDR1 and CDR2 are MGHDK and SYGVNS. The entire amount of isolated RNA was reverse transcribed using the High Capacity cDNA Reverse Transcription Kit, so the sequenced TCRB transcripts were expressed ones. Deep immunoSEQ sequencing was applied to naive, central memory and regulatory T cell samples, giving an average of about 3.4 million total reads per sample. After sorted cells were lysed in RLT buffer, RNA was extracted with DNase-treated RNeasy Micro or Mini kits, with the choice depending on cell number. Each cell subset was processed separately to prevent cross-contamination, with patient and healthy donor samples processed together. The immunoSEQ multiplex PCR was used to amplify TCRB sequences from cDNA, generating 87-bp fragments that spanned the CDR3 region. Sequencing of the amplicons was performed on the Illumina HiSeq platform. Turning to the authors' computational methods: PCR bias was computationally corrected using synthetic template baselines, reads within Hamming distance 2 were collapsed, and singletons that could not be merged were discarded. By aligning reads against IMGT, V, D and J genes, CDR3 length, and insertions or deletions at six rearrangement sites were assigned. Within each subset, clonotype counts were normalized to sorted cell number, after which true diversity and Gini coefficients were computed with the tcR R package. The overlap coefficient, calculated on TCRB nucleotide sequences, was used to quantify repertoire sharing. Out-of-frame TCRB sequences from naive cells were analyzed as a proxy for the pre-selection repertoire. As stored in TCRdb, this immuneACCESS dataset retains in-frame rearrangements with V and J assigned. A fraction of the clones does not appear; measured against another copy, unresolved V genes explain less than half of the discrepancy, and the remainder lacks a known reason. The V and J calls and clone size come from that table; D and trimming were worked out from the DNA. The sample has over 500,000 clones on record, around a sixth of them singletons. Approximately 0.099% of the sample belongs to the ten largest clones.

The sample comprised naive CD4+ T cells from blood. The cell subset or site label for this specimen denotes: true naive CD4+ T cells. This clonotype originated in a man aged 18 to 29 in good health. The V gene is TRBV25-1 and the J gene is TRBJ2-7; TRBD2 fits 7 bases in the junction. The DNA is as follows: TGTGCCAGCAGTGATCCGGGAGGACCCTACGAGCAGTACTTC. The resulting protein is CASSDPGGPYEQYF.